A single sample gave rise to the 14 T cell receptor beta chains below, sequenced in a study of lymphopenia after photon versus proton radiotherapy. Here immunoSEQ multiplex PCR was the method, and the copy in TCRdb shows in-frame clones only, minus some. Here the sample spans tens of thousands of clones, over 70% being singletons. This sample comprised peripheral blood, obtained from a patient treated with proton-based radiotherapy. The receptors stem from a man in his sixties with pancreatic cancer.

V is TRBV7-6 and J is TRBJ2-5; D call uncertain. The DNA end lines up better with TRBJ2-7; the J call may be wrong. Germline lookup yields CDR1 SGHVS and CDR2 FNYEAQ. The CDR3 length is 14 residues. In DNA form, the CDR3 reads TGTGCCAGCAGCTTAGCCAGGTCGGACTACGAGCAGTACTTC. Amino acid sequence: CASSLARSDYEQYF.

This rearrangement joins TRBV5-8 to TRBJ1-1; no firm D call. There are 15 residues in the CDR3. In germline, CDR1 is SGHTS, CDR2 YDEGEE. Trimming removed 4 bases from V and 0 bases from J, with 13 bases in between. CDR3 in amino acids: CASSPRLALNTEAFF. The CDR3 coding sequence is TGTGCCAGCAGCCCACGGTTGGCATTGAACACTGAAGCTTTCTTT. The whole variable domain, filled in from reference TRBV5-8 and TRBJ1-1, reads EAGVTQSPTHLIKTRGQQATLRCSPISGHTSVYWYQQALGLGLQFLLWYDEGEERNRGNFPPRFSGRQFPNYSSELNVNALELEDSALYLCASSPRLALNTEAFFGQGTRLTVV.

CDR3 nucleotide sequence: TGTGCCAGCAGCTCCGGGATGAACACTGAAGCTTTCTTT. This codes for CASSSGMNTEAFF. V is TRBV7-9 and J is TRBJ1-1; D gene unclear. Germline lookup yields CDR1 SEHNR and CDR2 FQNEAQ (reference sequence). The CDR3 has 13 amino acids. The ends were cut back, 4 bases at V and 0 bases at J, with 6 bases in the middle.

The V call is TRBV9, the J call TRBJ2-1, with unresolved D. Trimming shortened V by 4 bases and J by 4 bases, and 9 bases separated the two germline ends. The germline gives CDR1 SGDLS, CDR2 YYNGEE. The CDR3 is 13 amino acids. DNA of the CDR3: TGTGCCAGCAGCCCCAGCGAGTACAATGAGCAGTTCTTC. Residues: CASSPSEYNEQFF.

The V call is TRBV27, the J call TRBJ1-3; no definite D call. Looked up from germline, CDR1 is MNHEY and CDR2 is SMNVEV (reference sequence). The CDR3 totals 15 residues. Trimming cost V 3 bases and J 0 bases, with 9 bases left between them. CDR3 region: CASSFTGFSGNTIYF. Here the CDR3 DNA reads TGTGCCAGCAGTTTCACGGGATTCTCTGGAAACACCATATATTTT.

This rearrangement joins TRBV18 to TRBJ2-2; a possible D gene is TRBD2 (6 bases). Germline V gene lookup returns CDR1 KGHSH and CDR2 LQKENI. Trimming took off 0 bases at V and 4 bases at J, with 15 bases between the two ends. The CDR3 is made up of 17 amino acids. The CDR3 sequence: CASSPPQRTGVTGELFF. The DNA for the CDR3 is TGTGCCAGCTCACCACCCCAACGGACGGGGGTCACCGGGGAGCTGTTTTTT.

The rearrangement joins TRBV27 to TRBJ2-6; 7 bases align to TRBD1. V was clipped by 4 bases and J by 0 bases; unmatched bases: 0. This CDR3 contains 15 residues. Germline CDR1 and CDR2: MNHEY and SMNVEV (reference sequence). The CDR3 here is CASSWDSSGANVLTF. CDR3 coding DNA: TGTGCCAGCAGTTGGGACAGCTCTGGGGCCAACGTCCTGACTTTC.

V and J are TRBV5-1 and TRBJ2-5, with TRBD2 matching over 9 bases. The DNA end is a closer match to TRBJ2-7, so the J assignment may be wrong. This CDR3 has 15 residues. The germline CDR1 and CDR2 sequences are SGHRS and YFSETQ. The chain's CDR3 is CASSRQAGGAYEQYF. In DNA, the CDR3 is TGCGCCAGCAGCCGACAAGCGGGAGGAGCCTACGAGCAGTACTTC.

DNA of the CDR3: TGTGCCAGCAGCCCCAGCGGGAGACCAGATACGCAGTATTTT. Residues: CASSPSGRPDTQYF. The gene calls are TRBV7-2 and TRBJ2-3; the match to TRBD2 covers 8 bases. The CDR3 is 14 amino acids. Germline values: CDR1 SGHTA, CDR2 FQGNSA. V shed 5 bases and J 4 bases; nucleotides not matched to a gene: 5.

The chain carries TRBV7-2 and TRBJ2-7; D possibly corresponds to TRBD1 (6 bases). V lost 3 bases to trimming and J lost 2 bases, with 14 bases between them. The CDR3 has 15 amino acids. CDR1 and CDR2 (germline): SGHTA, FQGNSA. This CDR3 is CASSFRQEPTYEQYF. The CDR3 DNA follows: TGTGCCAGCAGCTTCCGACAGGAGCCCACCTACGAGCAGTACTTC. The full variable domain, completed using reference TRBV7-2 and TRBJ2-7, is GAGVSQSPSNKVTEKGKDVELRCDPISGHTALYWYRQSLGQGLEFLIYFQGNSAPDKSGLPSDRFSAERTGGSVSTLTIQRTQQEDSAVYLCASSFRQEPTYEQYFGPGTRLTVT.

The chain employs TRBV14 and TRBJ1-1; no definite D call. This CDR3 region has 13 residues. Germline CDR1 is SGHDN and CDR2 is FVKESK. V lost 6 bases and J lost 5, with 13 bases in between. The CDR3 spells CASSFQVGTEAFF. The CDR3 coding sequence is TGTGCCAGCAGTTTCCAGGTTGGAACTGAAGCTTTCTTT.

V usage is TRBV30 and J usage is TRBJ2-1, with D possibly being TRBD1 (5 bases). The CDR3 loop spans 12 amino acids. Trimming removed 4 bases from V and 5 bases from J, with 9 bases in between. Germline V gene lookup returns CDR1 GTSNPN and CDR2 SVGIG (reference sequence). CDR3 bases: TGTGCCTGGACAGGGTCACACAATGAGCAGTTCTTC. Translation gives CAWTGSHNEQFF.

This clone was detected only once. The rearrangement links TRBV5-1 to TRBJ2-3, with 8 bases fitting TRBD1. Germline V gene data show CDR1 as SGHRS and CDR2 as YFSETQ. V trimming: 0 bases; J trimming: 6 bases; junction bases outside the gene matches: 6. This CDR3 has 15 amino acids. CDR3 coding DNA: TGCGCCAGCAGCTTGGGACAGGGGAAAATGGATACGCAGTATTTT. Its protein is CASSLGQGKMDTQYF.

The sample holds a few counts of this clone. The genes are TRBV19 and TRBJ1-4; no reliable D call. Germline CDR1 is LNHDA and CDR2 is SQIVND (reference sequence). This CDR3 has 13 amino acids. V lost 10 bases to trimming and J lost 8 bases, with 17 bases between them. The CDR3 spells CATQRDTWEKLFF. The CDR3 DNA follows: TGTGCCACCCAGAGAGACACGTGGGAAAAACTGTTTTTT.